Listed below are T cell receptor beta chains from one sample, sequenced in a study of shared clonotypes between healthy human individuals. Clones were read by immunoSEQ multiplex PCR, and TCRdb kept only the in-frame ones, dropping some. This sample yields some 500,000 clones, of which around 96% are seen a single time; about 0.064% belongs to the top ten. The sample comprised naive CD4+ T cells sorted from blood. Every receptor here comes from a woman younger than 45 in good health. The CDR3 runs from the conserved cysteine through the conserved F or W. D genes are given only for firm matches. Not every row has a clone size; where given, it reads once, few, many or a size class.

v_gene: TRBV19
abundance: NA
j_gene: TRBJ2-2
d_gene: NA
CDR3nt: TGTGCCAGTAGTATTGTAGGGGGCACCGGGGAGCTGTTTTTT
CDR3aa: CASSIVGGTGELFF

v_gene: TRBV7-6
abundance: NA
j_gene: TRBJ1-2
d_gene: NA
CDR3nt: TGTGCCAGCAGCCCCACCAATCTTTTGAGACAGCGCCCACGAAACTATGGCTACACCTTC
CDR3aa: CASSPTNLLRQRPRNYGYTF

v_gene: TRBV4-1
abundance: NA
j_gene: TRBJ2-5
d_gene: NA
CDR3nt: TGCGCCAGCAGCCAAGATCGGCGCCAGGGCCAAGAGACCCAGTACTTC
CDR3aa: CASSQDRRQGQETQYF

v_gene: TRBV2
abundance: once
j_gene: TRBJ1-1
d_gene: TRBD1
CDR3nt: TGTGCCAGCACACTGAGGACAGGGGGATACACTGAAGCTTTCTTT
CDR3aa: CASTLRTGGYTEAFF

v_gene: TRBV10-1
abundance: NA
j_gene: TRBJ2-7
d_gene: TRBD1
CDR3nt: TGCGCCAGCAGTGAGGGACAGGGAATCGAGCAGTACTTC
CDR3aa: CASSEGQGIEQYF

v_gene: TRBV19
abundance: NA
j_gene: TRBJ2-3
d_gene: NA
CDR3nt: TGTGCCAGTAGTCGCAGCCTACCCGCCACAGATACGCAGTATTTT
CDR3aa: CASSRSLPATDTQYF

v_gene: TRBV28
abundance: NA
j_gene: TRBJ2-6
d_gene: TRBD1
CDR3nt: TGTGCCAGCAGTAGACCGGACAGGGTATTGGTGGCTGGGGCCAACGTCCTGACTTTC
CDR3aa: CASSRPDRVLVAGANVLTF

v_gene: TRBV5-8
abundance: NA
j_gene: TRBJ2-3
d_gene: NA
CDR3nt: TGTGCCAGCAGCTTTGAACACCGCACAGATACGCAGTATTTT
CDR3aa: CASSFEHRTDTQYF

v_gene: TRBV4-1
abundance: NA
j_gene: TRBJ1-1
d_gene: TRBD1
CDR3nt: TGCGCCAGCAGCCAAGAGAGGGGGACAGGGGGGCTGAACACTGAAGCTTTCTTT
CDR3aa: CASSQERGTGGLNTEAFF

v_gene: TRBV18
abundance: NA
j_gene: TRBJ2-2
d_gene: NA
CDR3nt: TGTGCCAGCTCACCAACTTGGATCAGGGATGACACCGGGGAGCTGTTTTTT
CDR3aa: CASSPTWIRDDTGELFF

v_gene: TRBV5-1
abundance: NA
j_gene: TRBJ1-1
d_gene: TRBD1
CDR3nt: TGCGCCAGCAGCGGTGGACAGGTTAGAGGTGGCACTGAAGCTTTCTTT
CDR3aa: CASSGGQVRGGTEAFF

v_gene: TRBV18
abundance: NA
j_gene: TRBJ2-7
d_gene: NA
CDR3nt: TGTGCCAGCTCACCACGAAGTAAGGGGACACAAGCTTACGAGCAGTACTTC
CDR3aa: CASSPRSKGTQAYEQYF

v_gene: TRBV25-1
abundance: NA
j_gene: TRBJ1-1
d_gene: NA
CDR3nt: TGTGCCAGCAGTGAAGGGGCCCAGCCGGGCAACACTGAAGCTTTCTTT
CDR3aa: CASSEGAQPGNTEAFF

v_gene: TRBV19
abundance: NA
j_gene: TRBJ1-5
d_gene: NA
CDR3nt: TGTGCCAGTAGTATAGGGCAGCATAGCAATCAGCCCCAGCATTTT
CDR3aa: CASSIGQHSNQPQHF

v_gene: TRBV5-4
abundance: NA
j_gene: TRBJ2-1
d_gene: TRBD2
CDR3nt: TGTGCCAGCAGCTACGGACAGCCTAGCGGGAGGCCGTCTAATGAGCAGTTCTTC
CDR3aa: CASSYGQPSGRPSNEQFF

v_gene: TRBV6-6
abundance: NA
j_gene: TRBJ1-2
d_gene: NA
CDR3nt: TGTGCCAGCAGTACCCGGACCGACTATGGCTACACCTTC
CDR3aa: CASSTRTDYGYTF

v_gene: TRBV5-1
abundance: NA
j_gene: TRBJ2-1
d_gene: TRBD2
CDR3nt: TGCGCCAGCAGCCCCACAGCGGGAGTTAGCACCTACAATGAGCAGTTCTTC
CDR3aa: CASSPTAGVSTYNEQFF